This TCR beta chain was recovered during a study of neoadjuvant nivolumab and ipilimumab in lung cancer. Study in general: Nivolumab 3 mg/kg was given days 1, 15 and 29, plus ipilimumab 1 mg/kg day 1 in combination.

Libraries were prepared by immunoSEQ multiplex PCR; TCRdb keeps only in-frame clonotypes and omits some of them. The data show fewer than 30,000 clones, with 82% seen just once and 7% to 10% held by the top ten. The study, taken as a whole, reports: TCR clonality did not significantly correlate with pathologic tumor regression. Only two of four nivolumab-treated tumors gained richness and clonality by surgery.

The V gene lost 10 bases and the J gene lost 5 bases, with 15 bases spanning the gap. This CDR3 spans 13 amino acids. The germline gives CDR1 MNHEY, CDR2 SVGAGI. Note on this clone: The antigen remains unidentified.

The specimen was tumor tissue, collected after neoadjuvant nivolumab, alone or with ipilimumab, at or shortly before surgery. The clonotype was recovered from an adult with non-small cell lung cancer. The chain is built from TRBV6-5 and TRBJ2-1, with a weak D call TRBD1 (6 bases). The CDR3, as DNA: TGTGCCACTAAGGCCAGGGGCAACAATGAGCAGTTCTTC. Translated, it gives CATKARGNNEQFF.